Following are 24 T cell receptor beta chains from one sample sequenced in a study of cytomegalovirus exposure and HLA in healthy donors. PCR employed 60 Vbeta and 13 Jbeta primers. Data came from immunoSEQ multiplex PCR; TCRdb stores just in-frame clones and leaves some out. This table has 210,000 or so clones, approximately 80% appearing once. The sample comprised PBMCs. The receptors here all came from a girl aged 2 to 9 in good health and CMV-seronegative.

The table lists this clone with a count of one. The rearrangement links TRBV5-1 to TRBJ2-7; tentatively, D is TRBD2 (6 bases). This CDR3 has 14 residues. V shed 1 base and J shed 2 bases, with 10 bases lying between them. Germline-derived CDR1 and CDR2 are SGHRS and YFSETQ. CDR3: CASSLLGGTYEQYF. The DNA of the CDR3 is TGCGCCAGCAGCTTGCTCGGGGGTACCTACGAGCAGTACTTC.

The chain is built from TRBV5-6 and TRBJ2-4; tentative D call: TRBD2 (6 bases). Germline CDR1 is SGHDT and CDR2 is YYEEEE. V lost 2 bases and J 4 bases, leaving 10 bases between the germline ends. The CDR3 consists of 14 residues. The CDR3 DNA sequence: TGTGCCAGCAGCTTATACGGGACTAAAAACATTCAGTACTTC. Its protein is CASSLYGTKNIQYF.

The J gene is TRBJ1-4, the V gene TRBV18; the D is unclear. The germline CDR1 and CDR2 sequences are KGHSH and LQKENI. The CDR3 spans 12 residues. V was trimmed by 4 bases and J by 5 bases, leaving 5 bases between them. The CDR3 reads CASSHGNEKLFF. The CDR3 DNA reads as TGTGCCAGCTCACACGGGAATGAAAAACTGTTTTTT.

CDR3 coding DNA: TGTGCCAGTAGTGTACCCGGCGCAGGGGATAACTATGGCTACACCTTC. Translating it yields CASSVPGAGDNYGYTF. The rearrangement uses TRBV19 and TRBJ1-2; weak D call: TRBD1 (6 bases). The germline CDR1 and CDR2 sequences are LNHDA and SQIVND (reference sequence). V lost 5 bases and J lost 1, with 17 bases in between. The CDR3 runs to 16 residues. Supplemented by reference TRBV19 and TRBJ1-2, the full variable domain reads DGGITQSPKYLFRKEGQNVTLSCEQNLNHDAMYWYRQDPGQGLRLIYYSQIVNDFQKGDIAEGYSVSREKKESFPLTVTSAQKNPTAFYLCASSVPGAGDNYGYTFGSGTRLTVV.

The chain has TRBV13 and TRBJ1-5; 9 bases are shared with TRBD1. CDR3 length equals 15 residues. CDR1 is PRHDT and CDR2 is FYEKMQ in the germline V gene (reference sequence). Trimming took 0 bases from V and 7 from J; bases not matched to a gene: 4. CDR3 loop: CASSLGGQGTQPQHF. The CDR3 coding sequence is TGTGCCAGCAGCTTAGGGGGACAGGGTACCCAGCCCCAGCATTTT.

The chain joins TRBV13 to TRBJ1-3; a possible D gene is TRBD1 (6 bases). The V end lost 3 bases, the J end lost 5 bases, and 14 bases lay between the germline ends. The CDR3 sequence is 15 residues long. Germline V gene data show CDR1 as PRHDT and CDR2 as FYEKMQ (reference sequence). In nucleotides, the CDR3 is TGTGCCAGCAGCTTTGGGGGCGAAGGGAGAAACACCATATATTTT. Amino acid sequence: CASSFGGEGRNTIYF.

The rearrangement uses TRBV7-6 and TRBJ1-3; no reliable D call. The CDR3 is 16 amino acids. Germline values: CDR1 SGHVS, CDR2 FNYEAQ. V was cut by 4 bases and J by 0 bases, with 13 bases left in between. CDR3 residues: CASSSDFLDSGNTIYF. CDR3 coding DNA: TGTGCCAGCAGCTCGGACTTCCTTGACTCTGGAAACACCATATATTTT.

The chain is built from TRBV7-3 and TRBJ2-1; 7 bases align to TRBD1. The CDR3 spans 14 residues. V lost 4 bases, J lost 7 bases, and 7 bases stayed unmatched. CDR1 is SGHTA, CDR2 FQGTGA, per germline. The CDR3 spells CASSSRTGRNEQFF. CDR3 coding DNA: TGTGCCAGCAGCTCCCGGACAGGCAGGAATGAGCAGTTCTTC.

This chain links TRBV5-1 with TRBJ1-2, with 7 positions matching TRBD1. The J segment lost 4 bases and the V segment lost 0 bases, leaving 9 bases of the junction unmatched. Germline CDR1 is SGHRS and CDR2 is YFSETQ. The CDR3 length is 16 residues. The CDR3 spells CASSLDSAGGLYGYTF. CDR3 bases: TGCGCCAGCAGCTTGGATAGTGCAGGGGGTCTCTATGGCTACACCTTC.

V usage is TRBV7-9 and J usage is TRBJ2-1; D not certain. With 0 bases removed from V and 9 bases from J, the gap between germline ends came to 18 bases. Germline V gene lookup returns CDR1 SEHNR and CDR2 FQNEAQ (reference sequence). This CDR3 has 16 residues. The CDR3 DNA reads TGTGCCAGCAGCTTAGCGCAGGATCCTTGGGTCCCTGAGCAGTTCTTC. It specifies CASSLAQDPWVPEQFF.

V gene TRBV5-6 combines with J gene TRBJ2-5; D perhaps matches TRBD1 (5 bases). CDR1 is SGHDT, CDR2 YYEEEE, per germline. Trimming left V 4 bases short and J 0 bases short, with 16 bases between. This CDR3 is 16 amino acids long. CDR3 region: CASSPEGVAHQETQYF. CDR3 DNA sequence: TGTGCCAGCAGCCCGGAAGGGGTAGCCCACCAAGAGACCCAGTACTTC.

This chain links TRBV10-3 with TRBJ2-4; unclear D gene. Per the germline V gene, CDR1 is ENHRY and CDR2 is SYGVKD. Trimming cost V 5 bases and J 7 bases, with 12 bases left between them. This CDR3 comprises 13 residues. CDR3 sequence: CAISPPPGNIQYF. The CDR3 nucleotides are TGTGCCATCAGTCCCCCTCCTGGCAACATTCAGTACTTC.

In nucleotides, the CDR3 is TGTGCCAGCAGAAACGACGACGGAGGCTCTGGAAACACCATATATTTT. It translates to CASRNDDGGSGNTIYF. The chain links TRBV9 to TRBJ1-3; D gene uncertain. This CDR3 is 16 amino acids long. V was pared by 5 bases and J by 0 bases, with 15 bases between. CDR1 SGDLS and CDR2 YYNGEE come from the germline V gene.

Only a few counts were recorded for this clone. This rearrangement joins TRBV6-5 to TRBJ2-5, with TRBD1 matching over 7 bases. Per the germline V gene, CDR1 is MNHEY and CDR2 is SVGAGI. V dropped 5 bases and J dropped 5; count of bases not matched to a gene: 5. CDR3 length equals 13 residues. The CDR3 DNA reads as TGTGCCAGCAGTCGACAGGGTGCGGAGACCCAGTACTTC. Amino acids: CASSRQGAETQYF.

The count of this clone is one. The chain carries TRBV11-3 and TRBJ2-7, with D possibly being TRBD2 (6 bases). V gave up 5 bases and J gave up 5 bases, with 16 bases separating them. Germline V gene lookup returns CDR1 SGHNT and CDR2 YENEEA. The CDR3 sequence is 14 residues long. Here the CDR3 reads CASSGGTGTNEQYF. In nucleotides, the CDR3 is TGTGCCAGCAGCGGTGGGACTGGGACCAACGAGCAGTACTTC.

The chain employs TRBV6-4 and TRBJ1-4; no firm D call. The germline V gene has CDR1 MRHNA and CDR2 SNTAGT. Trimming removed 5 bases at V and 5 bases at J, with 9 bases between. The CDR3 is 13 amino acids. The CDR3 bases are TGTGCCAGCAGTCAAGAACTAAATGAAAAACTGTTTTTT. Amino acid sequence: CASSQELNEKLFF.

The rearrangement links TRBV12-5 to TRBJ2-7; TRBD2 might be the D (5 bases). Trimming cost V 1 base and J 6 bases, with 13 bases left between them. The germline V gene has CDR1 LGHNT and CDR2 FRNRAP. The CDR3 covers 14 residues. The CDR3 loop is CASGLGGLLFEQYF. CDR3 DNA: TGTGCTAGTGGTTTGGGTGGACTCCTTTTCGAGCAGTACTTC.

The chain employs TRBV9 and TRBJ1-4, with 8 bases matching TRBD1. The CDR3 runs to 17 residues. Germline V CDR1 and CDR2: SGDLS, YYNGEE. V lost 3 bases to trimming and J lost 6 bases; unmatched junction nucleotides: 13. The CDR3 sequence: CASSGGQGWSDDEKLFF. The DNA of the CDR3 is TGTGCCAGCAGCGGAGGACAGGGATGGAGCGACGATGAAAAACTGTTTTTT.

The gene calls are TRBV6-1 and TRBJ1-6; D is unresolved. CDR1 MNHNS and CDR2 SASEGT come from the germline V gene. The V end was cut by 3 bases, the J end by 7 bases, with 10 bases between. CDR3 length: 14 residues. The CDR3 sequence: CASSDDSRNSPLHF. Written as DNA, the CDR3 is TGTGCCAGCAGTGATGACTCACGGAATTCACCCCTCCACTTT.

The rearrangement links TRBV12-5 to TRBJ1-5, with 8 bases identical to TRBD1. Germline CDR1 is LGHNT and CDR2 is FRNRAP. This CDR3 has 13 residues. V was pared by 8 bases and J by 6 bases, with 6 bases of the junction left unmatched. The CDR3 region is CASWRTGLQPQHF. CDR3 in DNA: TGTGCTAGTTGGCGGACAGGGCTTCAGCCCCAGCATTTT.

The chain couples TRBV18 to TRBJ2-7, with 9 bases lining up with TRBD2. J lost 5 bases, V lost 1 base, and 3 bases had no gene match. This CDR3 contains 14 residues. Germline assignment: CDR1 KGHSH and CDR2 LQKENI. This chain's CDR3 is CASSPQSGGNEQYF. The CDR3 region has the DNA TGTGCCAGCTCACCACAGAGCGGGGGGAACGAGCAGTACTTC.

This chain uses TRBV7-2 with TRBJ2-7; 7 bases are a match to TRBD1. This CDR3 is built from 16 residues. The germline CDR1 and CDR2 sequences are SGHTA and FQGNSA. V lost 0 bases to trimming and J lost 2 bases; unmatched junction nucleotides: 7. CDR3 in amino acids: CASSLAVTGTPYEQYF. In nucleotides, the CDR3 is TGTGCCAGCAGCTTAGCGGTGACAGGGACCCCCTACGAGCAGTACTTC.

V and J are TRBV25-1 and TRBJ1-2, with TRBD1 identical over 8 bases. This CDR3 contains 14 residues. CDR1 is MGHDK and CDR2 is SYGVNS in the germline V gene. The V and J ends lost 5 bases and 5 bases, in that order; junction bases with no gene match: 7. CDR3 nucleotide sequence: TGTGCCAGCAGTTCTACGGACAGGGTTTATGGCTACACCTTC. This translates into CASSSTDRVYGYTF.

J is TRBJ2-7 and V is TRBV15; 7 bases agree with TRBD1. The CDR3 runs to 15 residues. Germline loops: CDR1 LNHNV, CDR2 YYDKDF (reference sequence). The V segment lost 0 bases and the J segment 0 bases; nucleotides outside the gene matches: 2. The chain's CDR3 is CATSRDRDSSYEQYF. CDR3 bases: TGTGCCACCAGCAGAGACCGGGACAGCTCCTACGAGCAGTACTTC. The variable domain in full, completed from reference TRBV15 and TRBJ2-7, reads DAMVIQNPRYQVTQFGKPVTLSCSQTLNHNVMYWYQQKSSQAPKLLFHYYDKDFNNEADTPDNFQSRRPNTSFCFLDIRSPGLGDTAMYLCATSRDRDSSYEQYFGPGTRLTVT.